A single T cell receptor beta chain is shown here with its context. The antigen is not known. This sample stems from a study of CD8 T cells in Susac syndrome. Regarding the study as a whole: An acknowledgment was made by the study that its TCR sequencing and HLA analysis involved relatively few individuals.

The RNA, roughly 0.45 to 1 ug, was put through reverse transcription using random hexamers. TCRdb recomputed calls from the immunoSEQ multiplex PCR reads with MiXCR, one row per CDR3 protein. The data contain roughly 200,000 distinct CDR3 sequences, around 94% of them singletons. Sequencing of TCR beta was performed on blood CD8+ and CD4+ T cells. The patients with Susac syndrome satisfied recently defined diagnostic criteria for either definite or probable disease. In contrast to the negatively isolated CD8+ and CD4+ T cells, TEMRA cells were FACS-enriched. The sample consisted of CD4+ T cells from PBMCs. The sequence came from a human donor with Susac syndrome.

The CDR3 spells CAWSGTGGRETQYF. The CDR3 bases are TGTGCCTGGAGTGGGACAGGGGGACGGGAGACCCAGTACTTC. The rearrangement joins TRBV30 to TRBJ2-5; 10 positions match TRBD1. Trimming took 1 base from V and 5 from J; bases not matched to a gene: 4. Germline V gives CDR1 GTSNPN, CDR2 SVGIG (reference sequence). The length of the CDR3 is 14 residues.